These 17 T cell receptor beta chains were all obtained from the same sample, sequenced in a study of T cell responses to AZD1222 COVID-19 vaccine. Assay: immunoSEQ multiplex PCR; the TCRdb copy retains only in-frame clones and omits some. The sample yields around 150,000 clones, about nine tenths seen once. The sample was peripheral blood, taken on day 0 of MenACWY control vaccination. These TCRs come from an adult in good health.

The chain recombines TRBV19 with TRBJ2-7, with D tentatively TRBD1 (6 bases). Trimming took off 7 bases at V and 2 bases at J, with 18 bases between the two ends. Germline V gene sequence: CDR1 LNHDA, CDR2 SQIVND (reference sequence). The CDR3 has 15 residues. CDR3 in amino acids: CASTRSGDLTYEQYF. Here the CDR3 DNA reads TGTGCCAGTACCCGTTCAGGGGACCTGACCTACGAGCAGTACTTC.

V gene TRBV4-3 combines with J gene TRBJ1-2; D is possibly TRBD1 (5 bases). V lost 0 bases and J 8 bases, leaving 13 bases between the germline ends. The CDR3 runs to 14 residues. Germline CDR1 reads LGHNA; CDR2 reads YSLEER. DNA for the CDR3: TGCGCCAGCAGCCAAGATTGGGGCGGGGGAGGCTACACCTTC. This encodes CASSQDWGGGGYTF.

The V gene is TRBV7-3, the J gene TRBJ2-1; D perhaps matches TRBD1 (6 bases). V lost 3 bases, J lost 10 bases, and 16 bases lay in between. The CDR3 has 14 amino acids. Per the germline V gene, CDR1 is SGHTA and CDR2 is FQGTGA. The CDR3, as DNA: TGTGCCAGCAGCTTCGGGATCAGGGGTGAAGAGCAGTTCTTC. As protein: CASSFGIRGEEQFF.

The chain combines TRBV3-1 (or the pseudogene TRBV3-2) with TRBJ1-1; 7 bases agree with TRBD1. CDR1 is LGHDT, CDR2 YNNKEL, per germline (reference sequence). The V and J ends lost 4 bases and 3 bases, in that order; junction bases with no gene match: 8. The CDR3 contains 15 residues. The CDR3 region is CASSPRTGRDTEAFF. Here the CDR3 DNA reads TGTGCCAGCAGCCCCCGGACAGGCCGAGACACTGAAGCTTTCTTT.

This clone was counted once. This sequence joins TRBV29-1 and TRBJ1-2; 8 nucleotides align to TRBD1. Germline V gives CDR1 SQVTM, CDR2 ANQGSEA. V shed 6 bases and J 6 bases; nucleotides not matched to a gene: 3. The CDR3 length is 11 residues. For the CDR3, the DNA is TGCAGCGTCCCACAGGGGGATGGCTACACCTTC. Translating gives CSVPQGDGYTF.

This rearrangement joins TRBV7-2 to TRBJ2-7; maybe TRBD1 (5 bases). The CDR3 sequence is 17 residues long. The germline V and J ends were trimmed by 0 bases and 3 bases, with 18 bases remaining between them. CDR1 and CDR2 from the germline V gene are SGHTA and FQGNSA. This chain's CDR3 is CASSLASVPGHVYEQYF. In DNA, the CDR3 is TGTGCCAGCAGCTTAGCATCAGTTCCAGGGCATGTCTACGAGCAGTACTTC. Full variable domain (missing parts from reference TRBV7-2 and TRBJ2-7): GAGVSQSPSNKVTEKGKDVELRCDPISGHTALYWYRQSLGQGLEFLIYFQGNSAPDKSGLPSDRFSAERTGGSVSTLTIQRTQQEDSAVYLCASSLASVPGHVYEQYFGPGTRLTVT.

The V call is TRBV9, the J call TRBJ1-6; no clear D gene. This CDR3 spans 17 amino acids. The V end lost 0 bases, the J end lost 5 bases, and 15 bases lay between the germline ends. Germline CDR1 is SGDLS and CDR2 is YYNGEE. CDR3 residues: CASSVAAGIGDNSPLHF. The CDR3 DNA reads TGTGCCAGCAGCGTAGCCGCAGGAATCGGGGATAATTCACCCCTCCACTTT.

V usage is TRBV5-6 and J usage is TRBJ2-7, with D perhaps TRBD2 (5 bases). The length of the CDR3 is 12 residues. Between the trimmed V and J ends, which lost 1 base and 4 bases, there was a span of 6 bases. Germline CDR1 SGHDT, CDR2 YYEEEE. CDR3 nucleotides: TGTGCCAGCAGCTTGTCGGGGTACGAGCAGTACTTC. Translated: CASSLSGYEQYF.

This clone has just one count. The rearrangement joins TRBV12-3 or TRBV12-4 to TRBJ2-2; D assignment may be TRBD1 or TRBD2 (5 bases each). V lost 6 bases and J 7 bases, leaving 12 bases between the germline ends. This CDR3 has 13 residues. The CDR3 DNA reads as TGTGCCAGCAGCAGGCAGGGAGACGGGGAGCTGTTTTTT. This codes for CASSRQGDGELFF.

The V gene is TRBV7-9, the J gene TRBJ1-1; 7 positions match TRBD1. There are 13 residues in the CDR3. Germline trimming cut 7 bases from V and 5 bases from J; bases unmatched to any gene: 7. Germline CDR1 SEHNR, CDR2 FQNEAQ (reference sequence). CDR3 in amino acids: CASTLQQGTEAFF. The CDR3 DNA is TGTGCCAGCACCTTGCAACAGGGGACTGAAGCTTTCTTT.

This rearrangement joins TRBV5-6 to TRBJ1-2; D is ambiguous. The CDR3 is 12 residues long. Germline V gives CDR1 SGHDT, CDR2 YYEEEE. Trimming removed 1 base from V and 8 bases from J, with 9 bases in between. The CDR3 loop is CASSLLEVGYTF. The CDR3, as DNA: TGTGCCAGCAGCTTGTTGGAAGTCGGCTACACCTTC.

This clone has only a few counts. The same CDR3 arises from other DNA sequences in this sample as well. This chain links TRBV3-1 (or the pseudogene TRBV3-2) with TRBJ1-2; the match to TRBD1 covers 11 bases. The CDR3 runs 15 residues. The germline gives CDR1 LGHDT, CDR2 YNNKEL (reference sequence). V trimming: 4 bases; J trimming: 7 bases; junction bases outside the gene matches: 8. CDR3 loop: CASSRLDRGQGGYTF. The CDR3, as DNA: TGTGCCAGCAGCCGATTGGACAGGGGGCAAGGTGGCTACACCTTC.

V and J are TRBV7-2 and TRBJ2-5, with D unresolved. V was shortened by 7 bases and J by 5 bases, with 8 bases between the two germline ends. Germline lookup yields CDR1 SGHTA and CDR2 FQGNSA. This CDR3 comprises 11 residues. For the CDR3, the DNA is TGTGCCAGCACTCCCGGGGAGACCCAGTACTTC. This codes for CASTPGETQYF. The full variable domain, in which reference TRBV7-2 and TRBJ2-5 provide the parts outside the CDR3, is GAGVSQSPSNKVTEKGKDVELRCDPISGHTALYWYRQSLGQGLEFLIYFQGNSAPDKSGLPSDRFSAERTGGSVSTLTIQRTQQEDSAVYLCASTPGETQYFGPGTRLLVL.

This rearrangement joins TRBV6-4 to TRBJ2-1, with TRBD2 matching 16 bases. Germline assignment: CDR1 MRHNA and CDR2 SNTAGT. V was clipped by 4 bases and J by 7 bases; unmatched bases: 4. The CDR3 has 16 amino acids. In DNA, the CDR3 is TGTGCCAGCAGTGCCGGGACTAGCGGGAGGGTGAATGAGCAGTTCTTC. This gives the protein CASSAGTSGRVNEQFF.

This clone was detected a few times. This rearrangement joins TRBV6-2 or TRBV6-3 to TRBJ2-5; no definite D call. The CDR3 length is 13 residues. Trimming left V 5 bases short and J 5 bases short, with 12 bases between. CDR1 and CDR2 (germline): MNHEY, SVGEGT. CDR3 loop: CASSITARETQYF. The DNA for the CDR3 is TGTGCCAGCAGTATCACCGCAAGGGAGACCCAGTACTTC.

This chain links TRBV5-1 with TRBJ1-6; a possible D gene is TRBD1 (5 bases). The CDR3 is 13 amino acids. Deletions cut 5 bases from V and 4 bases from J, with 7 bases between. CDR1 and CDR2 from the germline V gene are SGHRS and YFSETQ. CDR3 in amino acids: CASRQDYNSPLHF. In nucleotides, the CDR3 is TGCGCCAGCAGACAGGATTATAATTCACCCCTCCACTTT.

V usage is TRBV5-8 and J usage is TRBJ2-3, with 9 positions matching TRBD2. Germline V gives CDR1 SGHTS, CDR2 YDEGEE. The V and J ends lost 4 bases and 6 bases, in that order; junction bases with no gene match: 9. The CDR3 covers 15 residues. CDR3 nucleotide sequence: TGTGCCAGCAGCCCAACTAGCGGGTATCCCGATACGCAGTATTTT. Translated: CASSPTSGYPDTQYF.